Listed below are T cell receptor beta chains from one sample, sequenced in a study of cytomegalovirus exposure and HLA in healthy donors. Produced via immunoSEQ multiplex PCR; TCRdb's table is partial and in-frame only. The sample table includes 40,000 to 65,000 clones. Sequencing was done on a sample of PBMCs. All receptors derive from a man between 35 and 55 years old in good health and CMV-seropositive. Each CDR3 is given with its conserved first and last residue. D genes are given only for firm matches.

v_gene,j_gene,d_gene,CDR3nt,CDR3aa
TRBV25-1,TRBJ2-7,-,TGTGCCAGCAGCAGGAACTCCTACGAGCAGTACTTC,CASSRNSYEQYF
TRBV25-1,TRBJ2-1,-,TGTGCCTTGGGGGCTCACAATGAGCAGTTCTTC,CALGAHNEQFF
TRBV6-5,TRBJ2-1,TRBD2,TGTGCCAGCAGCTCACTAGCGGGGGGCTACAATGAGCAGTTCTTC,CASSSLAGGYNEQFF
TRBV5-6,TRBJ2-7,-,TGTGCCAGCAGCTTGAATCGTTACGAGCAGTACTTC,CASSLNRYEQYF
TRBV7-8,TRBJ1-5,-,TGTGCCAGCAGCTTAGACGGGACTAAGCCCCAGCATTTT,CASSLDGTKPQHF
TRBV9,TRBJ1-4,-,TGTGCCAGCAGAAGAGAAGGGGTCCCTAATGAAAAACTGTTTTTT,CASRREGVPNEKLFF
TRBV15,TRBJ2-5,-,TGTGCCACCAGATCGACACAGGGTTCCCAAGAGACCCAGTACTTC,CATRSTQGSQETQYF
TRBV9,TRBJ1-4,TRBD1,TGTGCCAGCAGCCCAAGGGGACAGACAGGAGAAAAACTGTTTTTT,CASSPRGQTGEKLFF
TRBV7-2,TRBJ2-3,TRBD2,TGTGCCAGCAGCTTATGGCGGGGGGAAAACACAGATACGCAGTATTTT,CASSLWRGENTDTQYF
TRBV7-8,TRBJ1-5,TRBD1,TGTGCCAGCAGCCCCCAACAGGGGAGCAATCAGCCCCAGCATTTT,CASSPQQGSNQPQHF
TRBV25-1,TRBJ2-3,TRBD2,TGTGCCAGCAGTGAAGGGAGGGGCAGGGATACGCAGTATTTT,CASSEGRGRDTQYF
TRBV4-1,TRBJ1-3,TRBD1,TGCGCCAGCAGCCAAGATGAGGGGGCGGGTGGAAACACCATATATTTT,CASSQDEGAGGNTIYF
TRBV21-1,TRBJ1-1,-,TGTGCCAGCAGCCTCCACAGGAGTCGGTGGACTGAAGCTTTCTTT,CASSLHRSRWTEAFF
TRBV10-3,TRBJ1-2,TRBD1,TGTGCCAGCGAGGGACAGTCGGCGCCCGGGGATAATGGCTACACCTTC,CASEGQSAPGDNGYTF
TRBV28,TRBJ1-2,-,TGTGCCAGCGCAGTCGCGGGGATCACTAATGGCTACACCTTC,CASAVAGITNGYTF
TRBV5-1,TRBJ2-1,TRBD2,TGCGCCAGCAGCTTGTTACTAGCGGACAATGAGCAGTTCTTC,CASSLLLADNEQFF